This T cell receptor (beta chain) emerged from a study of cytomegalovirus exposure and HLA in healthy donors. Primers included in the PCR were 60 Vbeta and 13 Jbeta primers. Here immunoSEQ multiplex PCR was the method, and the copy in TCRdb shows in-frame clones only, minus some. The table lists 95,000 to 100,000 clones, around 83% of them singletons. In regard to this clone: Its antigen is unidentified.

CDR1 and CDR2 (germline): SQVTM, ANQGSEA. The CDR3 has 14 residues. The J segment lost 2 bases and the V segment lost 6 bases, leaving 5 bases of the junction unmatched. Findings and caveats of the study: Cytomegalovirus association was assigned to 150 to 200 TCR beta chains. The likely explanation for a cluster of highly shared sequence variants was sequencing artifact.

The specimen was PBMCs. This chain links TRBV29-1 with TRBJ2-3, with 10 bases matching TRBD2. This receptor was identified in a man aged 25-45 years in good health and CMV-seronegative. The CDR3 loop reads CSVLLAGNTDTQYF. CDR3 DNA: TGCAGCGTCCTACTAGCGGGGAACACAGATACGCAGTATTTT.